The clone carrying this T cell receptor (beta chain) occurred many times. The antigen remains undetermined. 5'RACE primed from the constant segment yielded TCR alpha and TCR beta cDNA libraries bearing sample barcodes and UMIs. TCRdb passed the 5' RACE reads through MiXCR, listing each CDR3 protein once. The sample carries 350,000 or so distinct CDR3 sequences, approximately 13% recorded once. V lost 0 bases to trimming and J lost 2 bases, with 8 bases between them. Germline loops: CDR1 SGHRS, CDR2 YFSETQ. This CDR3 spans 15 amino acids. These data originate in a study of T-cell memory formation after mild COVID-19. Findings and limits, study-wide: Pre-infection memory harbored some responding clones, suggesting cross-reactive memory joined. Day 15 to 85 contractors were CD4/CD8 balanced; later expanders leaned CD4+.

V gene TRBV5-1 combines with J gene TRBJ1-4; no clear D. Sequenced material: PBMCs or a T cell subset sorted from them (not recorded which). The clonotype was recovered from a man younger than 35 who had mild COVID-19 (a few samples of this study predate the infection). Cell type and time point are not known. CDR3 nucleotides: TGCGCCAGCAGCTTGGCCGGATCGACTAATGAAAAACTGTTTTTT. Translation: CASSLAGSTNEKLFF.